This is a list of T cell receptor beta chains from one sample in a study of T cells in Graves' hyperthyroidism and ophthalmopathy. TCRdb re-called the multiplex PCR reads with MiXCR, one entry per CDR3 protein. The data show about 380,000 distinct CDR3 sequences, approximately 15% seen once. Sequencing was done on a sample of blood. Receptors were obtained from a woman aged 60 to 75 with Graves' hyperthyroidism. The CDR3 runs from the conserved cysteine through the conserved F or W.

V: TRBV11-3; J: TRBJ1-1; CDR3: CASSLSGRPGITNTEAFF
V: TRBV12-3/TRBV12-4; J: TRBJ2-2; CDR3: CASSGTGELFF
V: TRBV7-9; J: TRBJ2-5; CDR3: CASSLGAGANQETQYF
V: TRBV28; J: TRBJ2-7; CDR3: CASTTGHDEQYF
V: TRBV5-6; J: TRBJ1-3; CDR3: CASSPGGYTGNTIYF
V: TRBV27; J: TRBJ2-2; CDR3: CASSLSSSGGNLNTGELFF
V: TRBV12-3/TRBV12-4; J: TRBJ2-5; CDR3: CASSLAARGTQYF
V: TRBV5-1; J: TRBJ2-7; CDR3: CASSPGTGDVLEQYF
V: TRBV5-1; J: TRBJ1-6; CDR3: CASSSTGSSYNSPLHF
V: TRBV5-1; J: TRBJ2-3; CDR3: CASSLDRRTDTQYF
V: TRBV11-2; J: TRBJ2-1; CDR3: CASSFLAGGEYNEQFF
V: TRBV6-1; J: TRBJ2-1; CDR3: CASTHPGNEQFF
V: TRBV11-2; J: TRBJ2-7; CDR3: CASSLVMGGPGDGDEQYF
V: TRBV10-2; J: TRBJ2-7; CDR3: CASSDMTSGSYEQYF
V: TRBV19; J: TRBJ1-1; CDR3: CASSNGFTEAFF
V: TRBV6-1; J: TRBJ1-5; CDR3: CASRAGTGGGGQPQHF
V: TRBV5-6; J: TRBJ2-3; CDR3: CASSLFLDGGDTQYF
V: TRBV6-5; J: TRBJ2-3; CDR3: CASSYSGLAGNTQYF
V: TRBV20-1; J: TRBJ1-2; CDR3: CSAPWGESYGYTF
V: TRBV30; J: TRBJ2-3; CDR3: CAWGLGQTSSSTDTQYF
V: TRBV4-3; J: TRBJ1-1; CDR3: CASSQITGGTEAFF
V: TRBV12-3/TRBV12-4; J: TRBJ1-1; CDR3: CASIQRAPTEAFF
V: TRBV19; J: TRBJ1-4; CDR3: CASRAGTGVATNEKLFF
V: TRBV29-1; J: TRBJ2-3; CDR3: CSAPGLAGLTDTQYF
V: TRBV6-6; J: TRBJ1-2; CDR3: CASSYLREDYGYTF
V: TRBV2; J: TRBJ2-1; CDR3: CASAGTSDEQFF
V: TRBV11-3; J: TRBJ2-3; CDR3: CASSLRVSSTDTQYF
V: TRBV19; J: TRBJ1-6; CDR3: CASSTDTPFNSPLHF
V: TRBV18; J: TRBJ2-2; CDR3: CASSPSGTSRTGELFF
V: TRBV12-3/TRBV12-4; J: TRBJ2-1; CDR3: CASTPIWGTGLVRNEQFF
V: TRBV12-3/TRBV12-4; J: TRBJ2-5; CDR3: CASRTGTVLIQYF
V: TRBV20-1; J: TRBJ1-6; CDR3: CSARDVQVPNSPLHF
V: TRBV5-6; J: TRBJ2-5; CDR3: CASSLPGLLETQYF
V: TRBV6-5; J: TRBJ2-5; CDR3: CASSYGGGQETQYF
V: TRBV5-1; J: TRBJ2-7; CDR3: CASSLTTGALEQYF
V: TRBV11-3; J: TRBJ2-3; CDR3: CASSTWSGRESDTQYF
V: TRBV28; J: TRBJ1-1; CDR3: CASRSRRVDTEAFF
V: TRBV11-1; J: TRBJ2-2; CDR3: CASSWDRSNTGELFF
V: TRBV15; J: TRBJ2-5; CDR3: CATSRSDRVVRETQYF